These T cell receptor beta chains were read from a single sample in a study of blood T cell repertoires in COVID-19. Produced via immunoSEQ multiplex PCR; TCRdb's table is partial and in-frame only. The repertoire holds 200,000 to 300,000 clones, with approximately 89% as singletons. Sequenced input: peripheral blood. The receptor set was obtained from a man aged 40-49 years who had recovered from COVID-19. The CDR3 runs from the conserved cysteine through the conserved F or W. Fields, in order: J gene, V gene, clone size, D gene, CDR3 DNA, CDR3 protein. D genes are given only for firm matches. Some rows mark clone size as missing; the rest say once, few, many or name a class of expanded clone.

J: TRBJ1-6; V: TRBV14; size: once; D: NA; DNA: TGTGCCAGCAGCCACGACAGTTATAATTCACCCCTCCACTTT; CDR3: CASSHDSYNSPLHF
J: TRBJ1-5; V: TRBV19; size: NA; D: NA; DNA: TGTGCCAGTAACTTCAGGGTTCCCAATCAGCCCCAGCATTTT; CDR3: CASNFRVPNQPQHF
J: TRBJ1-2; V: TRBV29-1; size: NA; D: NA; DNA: TGCAGCGTTGACCTGAGTCAGGGCTATGGCTACACCTTC; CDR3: CSVDLSQGYGYTF
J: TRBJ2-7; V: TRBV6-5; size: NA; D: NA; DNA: TGTGCCAGCAGTTACTCGGTGGGCGTCTCCTACGAGCAGTACTTC; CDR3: CASSYSVGVSYEQYF
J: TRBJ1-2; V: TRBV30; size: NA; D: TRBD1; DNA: TGTGCCTGGAGCGGTCGCAGGGGGCAAAGCGGCTACACCTTC; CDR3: CAWSGRRGQSGYTF
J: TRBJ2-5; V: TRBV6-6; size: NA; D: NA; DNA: TGTGCCAGCAGTTACCCCGAGGGGACCCAGTACTTC; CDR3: CASSYPEGTQYF
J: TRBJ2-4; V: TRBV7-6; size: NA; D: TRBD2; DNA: TGTGCCAGCAGCTTACTTGTAGCGGGCCACCTAGCCAAAAACATTCAGTACTTC; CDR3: CASSLLVAGHLAKNIQYF
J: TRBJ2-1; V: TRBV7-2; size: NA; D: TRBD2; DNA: TGTGCCAGCAGCCCCGGACTAGCGGCCTACAATGAGCAGTTCTTC; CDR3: CASSPGLAAYNEQFF
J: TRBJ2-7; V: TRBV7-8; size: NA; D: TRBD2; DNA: TGTGCCAGCAGCTTAGGCCTGTCGCTAGCGGGAACCTACGAGCAGTACTTC; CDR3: CASSLGLSLAGTYEQYF
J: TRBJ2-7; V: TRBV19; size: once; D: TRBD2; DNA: TGTGCCAGCAGTATGGGTAGCGGGAGGGCCGGTAGTTACGAGCAGTACTTC; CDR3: CASSMGSGRAGSYEQYF
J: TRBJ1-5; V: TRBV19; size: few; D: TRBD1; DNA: TGTGCCACTGGACAGGGGGCACGAGGAAATCAGCCCCAGCATTTT; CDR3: CATGQGARGNQPQHF
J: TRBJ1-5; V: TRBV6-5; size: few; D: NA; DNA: TGTGCCAGCAGTTATTCAGGGGACCTTATCAATCAGCCCCAGCATTTT; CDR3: CASSYSGDLINQPQHF
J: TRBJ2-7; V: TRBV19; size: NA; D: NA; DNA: TGTGCCAGTAGGGGGGGTGGCAGTGATTACGAGCAGTACTTC; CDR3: CASRGGGSDYEQYF
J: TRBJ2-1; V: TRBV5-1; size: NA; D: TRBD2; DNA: TGCGCCAGCAGCTTTCTGCCGGGACTAGTTAAGTTCTTC; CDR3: CASSFLPGLVKFF
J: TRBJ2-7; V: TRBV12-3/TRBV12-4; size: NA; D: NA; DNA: TGTGCCAGCAGTTTCGGGTCCTACGAGCAGTACTTC; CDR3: CASSFGSYEQYF
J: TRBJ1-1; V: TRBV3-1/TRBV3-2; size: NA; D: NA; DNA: TGTGCCAGCAGCCAGCAGGGGAAAGCTTTCTTT; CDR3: CASSQQGKAFF
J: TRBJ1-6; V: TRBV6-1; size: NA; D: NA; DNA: TGTGCCAGCAGTGAAGCTCGGGGGGCGGTTTCACCCCTCCACTTT; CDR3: CASSEARGAVSPLHF
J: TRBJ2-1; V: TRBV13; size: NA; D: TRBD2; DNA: TGTGCCAGCAGCCCCTGGGGGGGGGTCTCCTACAATGAGCAGTTCTTC; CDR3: CASSPWGGVSYNEQFF
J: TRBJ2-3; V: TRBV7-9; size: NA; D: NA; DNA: TGTGCCAGCAGCTTAGGATCGAGGGAAAGGTATTTT; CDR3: CASSLGSRERYF
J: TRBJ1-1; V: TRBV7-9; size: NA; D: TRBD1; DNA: TGTGCCAGCAGCTTAAGGGGACAGGAAGCTTTCTTT; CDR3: CASSLRGQEAFF
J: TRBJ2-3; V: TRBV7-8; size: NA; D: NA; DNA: TGTGCCAGCAGCTTAAGCAAAACTAGAGATACGCAGTATTTT; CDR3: CASSLSKTRDTQYF
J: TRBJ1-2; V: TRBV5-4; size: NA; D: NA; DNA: TGTGCCAGCAGCTTGGGGGAGGTCTACGGCTACACCTTC; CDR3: CASSLGEVYGYTF
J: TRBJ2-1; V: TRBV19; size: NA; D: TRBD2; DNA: TGTGCCAGTAGTGGGGAGGGCCTAGCCGATGAGCAGTTCTTC; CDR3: CASSGEGLADEQFF
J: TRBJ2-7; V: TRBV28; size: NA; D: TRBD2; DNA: TGTGCCAGCAGTCCCCTCCTGGCTAGCGGCCGTAGCTACGAGCAGTACTTC; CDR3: CASSPLLASGRSYEQYF